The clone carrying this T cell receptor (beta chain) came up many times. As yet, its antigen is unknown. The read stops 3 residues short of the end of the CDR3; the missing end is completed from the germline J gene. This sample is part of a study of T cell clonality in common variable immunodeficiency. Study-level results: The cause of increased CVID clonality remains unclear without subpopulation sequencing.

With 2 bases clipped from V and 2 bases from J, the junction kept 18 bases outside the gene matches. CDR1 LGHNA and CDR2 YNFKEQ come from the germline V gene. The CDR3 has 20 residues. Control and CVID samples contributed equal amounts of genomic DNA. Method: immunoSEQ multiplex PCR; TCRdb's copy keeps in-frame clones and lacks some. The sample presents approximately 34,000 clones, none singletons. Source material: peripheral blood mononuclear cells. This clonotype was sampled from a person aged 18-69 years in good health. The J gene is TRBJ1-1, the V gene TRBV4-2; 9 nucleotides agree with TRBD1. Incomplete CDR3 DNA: TGTGCCAGCAGCCAAAACGTTCTAATGGACAGGGGCTTCGAAAACACTGAA. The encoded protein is CASSQNVLMDRGFENTE. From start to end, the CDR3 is CASSQNVLMDRGFENTEAFF.